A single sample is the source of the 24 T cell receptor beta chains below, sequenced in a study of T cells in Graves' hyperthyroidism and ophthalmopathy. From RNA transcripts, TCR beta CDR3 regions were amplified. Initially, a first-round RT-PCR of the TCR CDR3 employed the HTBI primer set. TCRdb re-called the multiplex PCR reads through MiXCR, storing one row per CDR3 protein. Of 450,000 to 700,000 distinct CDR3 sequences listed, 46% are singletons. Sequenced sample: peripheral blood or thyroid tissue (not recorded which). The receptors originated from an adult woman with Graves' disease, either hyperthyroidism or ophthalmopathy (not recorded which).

The CDR3 loop is CASSSPRTGGRTQYF. CDR3 bases: TGTGCCAGCAGCTCACCTCGGACAGGGGGCCGGACCCAGTACTTC. V usage is TRBV7-8 and J usage is TRBJ2-5; TRBD1 matches 11 bases. This CDR3 spans 15 amino acids. Losses at the gene ends were 4 bases for V and 7 bases for J; bases not matched to a gene: 8. Germline V lookup: CDR1 SGHVS, CDR2 FQNEAQ.

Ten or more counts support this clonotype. CDR3 amino acids: CSAFEPDSPLHF. For the CDR3, the DNA is TGCAGCGCCTTTGAGCCCGATTCACCCCTCCACTTT. The V and J genes are TRBV20-1 and TRBJ1-6; D gene uncertain. Per germline, CDR1 DFQATT and CDR2 SNEGSKA (reference sequence). This CDR3 comprises 12 residues.

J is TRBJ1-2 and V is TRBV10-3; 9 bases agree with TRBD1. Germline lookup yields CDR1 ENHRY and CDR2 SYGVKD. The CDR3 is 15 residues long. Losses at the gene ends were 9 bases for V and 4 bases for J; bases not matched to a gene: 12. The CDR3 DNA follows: TGTGCCATTGCCATCAGGGGACAGGGTCCCTATGGCTACACCTTC. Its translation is CAIAIRGQGPYGYTF.

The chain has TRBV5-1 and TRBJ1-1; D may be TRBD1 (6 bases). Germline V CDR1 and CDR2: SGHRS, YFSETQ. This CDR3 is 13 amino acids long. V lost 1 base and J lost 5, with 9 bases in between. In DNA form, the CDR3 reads TGCGCCAGCAGCTTGACAGGGATGACTGAAGCTTTCTTT. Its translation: CASSLTGMTEAFF.

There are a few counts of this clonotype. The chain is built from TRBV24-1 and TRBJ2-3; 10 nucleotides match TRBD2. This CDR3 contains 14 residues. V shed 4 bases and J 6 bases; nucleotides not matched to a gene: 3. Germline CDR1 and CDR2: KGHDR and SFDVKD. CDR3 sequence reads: CATSEPGLADTQYF. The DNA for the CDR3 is TGTGCCACCAGTGAGCCGGGACTAGCGGATACGCAGTATTTT.

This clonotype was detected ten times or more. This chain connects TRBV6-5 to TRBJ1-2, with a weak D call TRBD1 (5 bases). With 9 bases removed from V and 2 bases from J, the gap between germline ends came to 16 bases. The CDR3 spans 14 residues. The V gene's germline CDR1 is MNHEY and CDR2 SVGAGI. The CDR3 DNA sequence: TGTGCCAGTACTAGGGGCTTTAACAACTATGGCTACACCTTC. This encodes CASTRGFNNYGYTF.

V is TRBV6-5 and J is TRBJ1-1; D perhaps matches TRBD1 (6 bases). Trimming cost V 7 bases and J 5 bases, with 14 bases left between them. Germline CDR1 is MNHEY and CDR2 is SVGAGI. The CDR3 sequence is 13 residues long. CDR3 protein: CASTTWQGTEAFF. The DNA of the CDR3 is TGTGCCAGCACCACGTGGCAGGGGACTGAAGCTTTCTTT.

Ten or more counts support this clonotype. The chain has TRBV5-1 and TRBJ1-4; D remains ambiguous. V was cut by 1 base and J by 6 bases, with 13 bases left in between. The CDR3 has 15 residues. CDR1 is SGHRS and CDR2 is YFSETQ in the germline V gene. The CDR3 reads CASSLTDEGDEKLFF. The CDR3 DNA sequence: TGCGCCAGCAGCTTGACAGACGAGGGAGATGAAAAACTGTTTTTT.

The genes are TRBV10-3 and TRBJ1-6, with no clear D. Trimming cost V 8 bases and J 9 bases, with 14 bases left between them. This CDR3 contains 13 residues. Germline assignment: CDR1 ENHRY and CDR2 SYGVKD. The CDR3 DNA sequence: TGTGCCATCGGTGGCGGCCTGTCTTCACCCCTCCACTTT. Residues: CAIGGGLSSPLHF.

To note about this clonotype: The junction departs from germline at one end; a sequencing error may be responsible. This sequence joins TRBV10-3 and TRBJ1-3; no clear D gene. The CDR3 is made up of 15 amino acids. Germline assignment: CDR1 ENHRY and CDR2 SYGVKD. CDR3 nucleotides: TGTACCATCAGTGAGTCGGGCATCTCTGGAAACACCATATATTTT. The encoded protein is CTISESGISGNTIYF.

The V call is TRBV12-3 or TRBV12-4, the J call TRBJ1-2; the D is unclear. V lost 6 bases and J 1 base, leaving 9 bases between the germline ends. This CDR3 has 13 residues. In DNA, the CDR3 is TGTGCCAGCAGCCCCCTAATTAACTATGGCTACACCTTC. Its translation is CASSPLINYGYTF.

The CDR3 nucleotides read TGCGCCAGTCTAGCGGAACAAGGATCACCCCTCCACTTT. This encodes CASLAEQGSPLHF. V usage is TRBV10-2 and J usage is TRBJ1-6; D remains ambiguous. V shed 9 bases and J shed 10 bases, with 16 bases lying between them. CDR1 is WSHSY and CDR2 is SAAADI in the germline V gene. This CDR3 has 13 amino acids.

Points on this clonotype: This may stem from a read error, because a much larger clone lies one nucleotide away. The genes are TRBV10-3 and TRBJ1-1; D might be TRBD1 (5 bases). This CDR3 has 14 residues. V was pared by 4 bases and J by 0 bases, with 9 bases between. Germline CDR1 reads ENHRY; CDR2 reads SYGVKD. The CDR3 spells CAISGEGMNTEAFF. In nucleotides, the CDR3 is TGTGCCATCAGTGGGGAGGGGATGAACACTGAAGCTTTCTTT.

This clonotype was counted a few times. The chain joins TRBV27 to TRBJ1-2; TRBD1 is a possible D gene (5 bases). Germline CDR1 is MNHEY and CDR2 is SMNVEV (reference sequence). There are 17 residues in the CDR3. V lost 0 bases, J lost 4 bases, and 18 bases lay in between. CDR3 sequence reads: CASSLSTGLLNLYGYTF. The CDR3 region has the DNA TGTGCCAGCAGTTTATCGACGGGACTCCTTAACCTCTATGGCTACACCTTC.

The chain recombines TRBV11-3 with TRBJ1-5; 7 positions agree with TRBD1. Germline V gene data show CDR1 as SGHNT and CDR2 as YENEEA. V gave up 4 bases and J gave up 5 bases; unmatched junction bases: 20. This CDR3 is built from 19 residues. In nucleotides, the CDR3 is TGTGCCAGCAGCTACTCTCCGGGGGGACAGCCTAAGTATTATCAGCCCCAGCATTTT. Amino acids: CASSYSPGGQPKYYQPQHF.

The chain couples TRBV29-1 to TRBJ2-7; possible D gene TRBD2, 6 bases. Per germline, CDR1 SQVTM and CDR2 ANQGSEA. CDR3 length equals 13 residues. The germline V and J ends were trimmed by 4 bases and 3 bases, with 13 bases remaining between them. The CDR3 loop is CSVVADLIYEQYF. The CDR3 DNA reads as TGCAGCGTTGTAGCGGATCTCATCTACGAGCAGTACTTC.

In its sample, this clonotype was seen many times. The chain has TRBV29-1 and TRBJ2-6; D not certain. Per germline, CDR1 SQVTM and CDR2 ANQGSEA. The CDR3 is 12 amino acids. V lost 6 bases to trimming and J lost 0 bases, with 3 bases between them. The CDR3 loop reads CSVNSGANVLTF. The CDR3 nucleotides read TGCAGCGTAAACTCTGGGGCCAACGTCCTGACTTTC.

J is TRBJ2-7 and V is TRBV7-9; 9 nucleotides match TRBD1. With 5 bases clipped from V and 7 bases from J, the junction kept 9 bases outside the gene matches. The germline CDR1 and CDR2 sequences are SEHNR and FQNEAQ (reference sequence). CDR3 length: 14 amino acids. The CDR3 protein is CASSPSGTGSEQYF. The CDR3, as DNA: TGTGCCAGCAGCCCCTCCGGGACAGGGAGTGAGCAGTACTTC.

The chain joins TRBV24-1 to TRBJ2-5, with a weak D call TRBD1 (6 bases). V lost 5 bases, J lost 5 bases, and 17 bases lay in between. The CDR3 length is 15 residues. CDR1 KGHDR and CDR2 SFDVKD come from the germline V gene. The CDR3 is CATSAAVTGWETQYF. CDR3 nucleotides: TGTGCCACCAGTGCCGCCGTGACAGGTTGGGAGACCCAGTACTTC.

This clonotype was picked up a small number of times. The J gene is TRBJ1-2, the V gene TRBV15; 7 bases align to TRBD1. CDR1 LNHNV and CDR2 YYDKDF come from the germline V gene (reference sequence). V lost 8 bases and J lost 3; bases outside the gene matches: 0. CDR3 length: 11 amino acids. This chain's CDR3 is CATGTDYGYTF. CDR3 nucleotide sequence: TGTGCCACCGGGACAGACTATGGCTACACCTTC.

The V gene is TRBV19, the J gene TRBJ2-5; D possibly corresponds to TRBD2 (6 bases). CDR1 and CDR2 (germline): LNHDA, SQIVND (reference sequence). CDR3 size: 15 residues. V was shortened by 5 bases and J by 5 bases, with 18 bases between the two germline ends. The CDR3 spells CASSQTAGNGETQYF. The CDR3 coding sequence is TGTGCCAGTAGTCAGACCGCGGGGAACGGCGAGACCCAGTACTTC.

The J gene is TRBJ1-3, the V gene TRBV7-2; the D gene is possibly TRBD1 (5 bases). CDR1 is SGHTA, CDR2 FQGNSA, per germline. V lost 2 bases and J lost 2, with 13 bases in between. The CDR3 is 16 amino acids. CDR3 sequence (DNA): TGTGCCAGCAGCTTATCCCCGCCAGGGACTGGAAACACCATATATTTT. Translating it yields CASSLSPPGTGNTIYF.

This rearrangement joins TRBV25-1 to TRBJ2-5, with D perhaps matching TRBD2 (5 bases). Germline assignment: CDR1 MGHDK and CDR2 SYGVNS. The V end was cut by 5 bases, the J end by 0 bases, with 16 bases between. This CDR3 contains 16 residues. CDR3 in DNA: TGTGCCAGCAGTTTACTGGACTCCTCGTACCAAGAGACCCAGTACTTC. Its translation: CASSLLDSSYQETQYF.

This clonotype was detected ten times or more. The CDR3 here is CATSDVRQAQPQHF. CDR3 bases: TGTGCCACCAGTGATGTCCGACAGGCTCAGCCCCAGCATTTT. The gene calls are TRBV24-1 and TRBJ1-5; D is possibly TRBD1 (6 bases). Germline V gene sequence: CDR1 KGHDR, CDR2 SFDVKD. The CDR3 sequence is 14 residues long. V was pared by 3 bases and J by 6 bases, with 11 bases between.